These 15 T cell receptor beta chains originate from one sample sequenced in a study of shared clonotypes between healthy human individuals. Clones were sequenced by immunoSEQ multiplex PCR, and TCRdb holds only the in-frame ones, with some missing. The table lists under 2,500,000 clones, more than 90% of them singletons. What was sequenced was naive CD4+ T cells sorted from blood. Specified subset: CD45RA+ positively selected. Receptors were obtained from a man between 18 and 35 years old in good health.

The chain joins TRBV2 to TRBJ2-1; 14 positions agree with TRBD2. CDR3 length: 15 amino acids. Looked up from germline, CDR1 is SNHLY and CDR2 is FYNNEI. V gave up 5 bases and J gave up 8 bases; unmatched junction bases: 5. This CDR3 is CASSRGLAGADEQFF. In DNA form, the CDR3 reads TGTGCCAGCAGTAGGGGACTAGCGGGAGCGGATGAGCAGTTCTTC.

The chain is built from TRBV5-1 and TRBJ2-3; unclear D gene. Germline assignment: CDR1 SGHRS and CDR2 YFSETQ. The CDR3 covers 17 residues. V was clipped by 0 bases and J by 1 base, with 15 bases between them. CDR3 coding DNA: TGCGCCAGCAGCTTGGTACCCCAGGTCAGTGGCACAGATACGCAGTATTTT. Translation: CASSLVPQVSGTDTQYF.

The V call is TRBV5-5, the J call TRBJ2-5; D tentatively fits TRBD1 or TRBD2 (5 bases each). The CDR3 sequence is 18 residues long. V lost 1 base and J lost 2, with 21 bases in between. Looked up from germline, CDR1 is SGHKS and CDR2 is YYEKEE (reference sequence). The CDR3 nucleotides read TGTGCCAGCAGCTTGTACCGGGACGCTGGACTGGGGCAAGAGACCCAGTACTTC. Its translation is CASSLYRDAGLGQETQYF.

The chain combines TRBV7-3 with TRBJ2-1, with TRBD1 matching over 9 bases. This CDR3 region has 16 residues. CDR1 and CDR2 from the germline V gene are SGHTA and FQGTGA. The J segment lost 7 bases and the V segment lost 5 bases, leaving 12 bases of the junction unmatched. The CDR3: CASSTSGTGLMNEQFF. The DNA for the CDR3 is TGTGCCAGCAGCACCTCCGGGACAGGGTTGATGAATGAGCAGTTCTTC.

Points on this clone: The sample carries other DNA sequences with the same CDR3. The chain joins TRBV19 to TRBJ1-2; no clear D gene. CDR1 and CDR2 from the germline V gene are LNHDA and SQIVND (reference sequence). Between the trimmed V and J ends, which lost 1 base and 2 bases, there was a span of 5 bases. The CDR3 sequence is 13 residues long. The CDR3 sequence is CASSIGLNYGYTF. The DNA for the CDR3 is TGTGCCAGTAGTATAGGCTTAAACTATGGCTACACCTTC. Using reference TRBV19 and TRBJ1-2 for the parts outside the CDR3, the full variable domain is DGGITQSPKYLFRKEGQNVTLSCEQNLNHDAMYWYRQDPGQGLRLIYYSQIVNDFQKGDIAEGYSVSREKKESFPLTVTSAQKNPTAFYLCASSIGLNYGYTFGSGTRLTVV.

V is TRBV12-5 and J is TRBJ1-5, with D possibly being TRBD1 (5 bases). V shed 3 bases and J shed 0 bases, with 9 bases lying between them. The CDR3 loop spans 15 amino acids. Germline CDR1 LGHNT, CDR2 FRNRAP. DNA for the CDR3: TGTGCTAGTGGTTTCGGGACGGTTAGCAATCAGCCCCAGCATTTT. Translation gives CASGFGTVSNQPQHF.

In its sample, this clone was seen a few times. The same CDR3 can be traced to other DNA sequences in this sample. CDR3 bases: TGTGCCAGCTCACCGGACAGCAACTATGGCTACACCTTC. Its protein is CASSPDSNYGYTF. V and J are TRBV18 and TRBJ1-2, with TRBD1 as a possible D gene (6 bases). The CDR3 extends over 13 amino acids. The germline V and J ends were trimmed by 3 bases and 2 bases, with 7 bases remaining between them. Germline V lookup: CDR1 KGHSH, CDR2 LQKENI.

The CDR3 DNA is TGTGCCAGCAGGTCTAGCGGGAGAACTGAGCAGTTCTTC. It specifies CASRSSGRTEQFF. This rearrangement joins TRBV6-5 to TRBJ2-1; the match to TRBD2 covers 10 bases. CDR1 MNHEY and CDR2 SVGAGI come from the germline V gene. The CDR3 totals 13 residues. V gave up 6 bases and J gave up 9 bases; unmatched junction bases: 5.

Turning to this clone: Other DNA sequences in this sample translate to the same CDR3. The chain has TRBV18 and TRBJ1-5; 9 bases match TRBD1. The CDR3 runs to 16 residues. Per germline, CDR1 KGHSH and CDR2 LQKENI. J was trimmed by 3 bases and V by 2 bases; bases with no gene match: 5. The CDR3 DNA reads TGTGCCAGCTCACCAGCCGGGACAGGGTACAATCAGCCCCAGCATTTT. Protein: CASSPAGTGYNQPQHF.

About this clone itself: This sample includes further DNA sequences coding for the same CDR3. The chain employs TRBV18 and TRBJ1-1; D not certain. Trimming removed 2 bases from V and 5 bases from J, with 9 bases in between. Per germline, CDR1 KGHSH and CDR2 LQKENI. This CDR3 contains 13 residues. The CDR3 DNA reads as TGTGCCAGCTCACCAAAAGAGGGAACTGAAGCTTTCTTT. Protein: CASSPKEGTEAFF.

The V gene is TRBV1, the J gene TRBJ2-1; no DNA check was done on the table's D call, TRBD2. TRBV1 represents a pseudogene. CDR3 size: 14 residues. This chain's CDR3 is CTSRVTSAHNEQFF. The CDR3 nucleotides are TGCACCAGCAGGGTGACTAGCGCCCACAATGAGCAGTTCTTC.

The chain employs TRBV30 and TRBJ2-7; TRBD2 agrees at 8 bases. This CDR3 contains 14 residues. Per the germline V gene, CDR1 is GTSNPN and CDR2 is SVGIG (reference sequence). The J segment lost 3 bases and the V segment lost 3 bases, leaving 7 bases of the junction unmatched. CDR3 in DNA: TGTGCCTGGAGACAGACTAGCGTATACTACGAGCAGTACTTC. Translation gives CAWRQTSVYYEQYF.

The chain employs TRBV5-6 and TRBJ1-1; D call uncertain. CDR3 length equals 15 residues. Germline values: CDR1 SGHDT, CDR2 YYEEEE. Trimming removed 1 base from V and 0 bases from J, with 10 bases in between. In DNA, the CDR3 is TGTGCCAGCAGCTTGACCAGGCCGATGAACACTGAAGCTTTCTTT. Its translation is CASSLTRPMNTEAFF.

This chain links TRBV30 with TRBJ2-7; D tentatively fits TRBD1 or TRBD2 (6 bases each). The CDR3 is 11 residues long. V was shortened by 5 bases and J by 6 bases, with 11 bases between the two germline ends. Germline CDR1 and CDR2: GTSNPN and SVGIG (reference sequence). The CDR3 sequence is CAWGPGAEQYF. The CDR3 DNA reads as TGTGCCTGGGGCCCGGGGGCCGAGCAGTACTTC.

This chain joins TRBV10-3 and TRBJ1-3; D gene uncertain. The CDR3 runs 17 residues. Trimming left V 6 bases short and J 0 bases short, with 18 bases between. Germline values: CDR1 ENHRY, CDR2 SYGVKD. The CDR3 nucleotides read TGTGCCATCAGCACGGAAGGGCCTCGTAGCTCTGGAAACACCATATATTTT. Amino acid sequence: CAISTEGPRSSGNTIYF.